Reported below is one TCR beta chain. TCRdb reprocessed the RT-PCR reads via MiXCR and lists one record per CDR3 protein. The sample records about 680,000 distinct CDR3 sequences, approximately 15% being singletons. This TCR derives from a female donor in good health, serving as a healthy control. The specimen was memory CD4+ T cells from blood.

CDR3 amino acids: CASSPGQVKDSPLHF. The CDR3 bases are TGTGCCAGCTCACCAGGACAGGTTAAGGATTCACCCCTCCACTTT. The chain couples TRBV18 to TRBJ1-6; 7 nucleotides line up with TRBD1. The V gene's germline CDR1 is KGHSH and CDR2 LQKENI. This CDR3 contains 15 residues. V lost 2 bases to trimming and J lost 8 bases; unmatched junction nucleotides: 6.